The 18 T cell receptor beta chains below come from one sample, sequenced in a study of blood T cells in healthy people across ages. A sample-barcoded 5' primer and a J-beta primer mix were used in a second PCR of about 7 to 12 cycles. TCRdb re-analysed the 5' RACE reads in MiXCR, keeping a single row per CDR3 protein. The sample includes 1.8 million or so distinct CDR3 sequences, about 39% of them seen just once. Sequencing was carried out using blood. The receptors stem from a human donor in good health.

This chain connects TRBV28 to TRBJ2-7; D ambiguous. The germline V gene has CDR1 MDHEN and CDR2 SYDVKM. Trimming took off 4 bases at V and 2 bases at J, with 15 bases between the two ends. The CDR3 is 15 residues long. CDR3 DNA sequence: TGTGCCAGCAGTTCCCCCGAAGCACCTCCCTACGAGCAGTACTTC. Translation gives CASSSPEAPPYEQYF.

This clonotype has a handful of counts. A junction end diverges from the germline sequence, so it may reflect a read error. The CDR3 DNA sequence: TGTGCCAGCAGCTCAGTTCAGGGCAGGGGCACTGAAGCCTTCTTT. Translated: CASSSVQGRGTEAFF. The V call is TRBV7-2, the J call TRBJ1-1, with D perhaps TRBD1 (6 bases). This CDR3 has 15 amino acids. Looked up from germline, CDR1 is SGHTA and CDR2 is FQGNSA.

The chain is built from TRBV9 and TRBJ1-5, with D perhaps matching TRBD1 (5 bases). The V gene's germline CDR1 is SGDLS and CDR2 YYNGEE. The length of the CDR3 is 15 residues. V dropped 3 bases and J dropped 2 bases, with 12 bases sitting between them. CDR3 DNA: TGTGCCAGCAGCGGGGGAGGGGCCCGCAATCAGCCCCAGCATTTT. This sequence encodes CASSGGGARNQPQHF.

This clonotype was counted a few times. The chain uses TRBV5-1 and TRBJ1-2; D ambiguous. Looked up from germline, CDR1 is SGHRS and CDR2 is YFSETQ. The CDR3 spans 14 residues. Trimming removed 4 bases from V and 3 bases from J, with 13 bases in between. CDR3 residues: CASSVKGMDYGYTF. CDR3 bases: TGCGCCAGCAGCGTCAAGGGAATGGACTATGGCTACACCTTC.

Only a few counts were recorded for this clonotype. The CDR3 coding sequence is TGCAGCGTGGAGGATACTACGGACACGAGCTCCTACAATGAGCAGTACTTC. This translates into CSVEDTTDTSSYNEQYF. The genes are TRBV29-1 and TRBJ2-1; D is perhaps TRBD1 or TRBD2 (5 bases each). The J call may be in error: the DNA end matches TRBJ2-7 better. CDR3 length equals 17 residues. From germline, CDR1 is SQVTM and CDR2 ANQGSEA.

V is TRBV9 and J is TRBJ1-6; no firm D call. Trimming took 2 bases from V and 9 from J, leaving 15 bases between them. CDR3 length: 15 residues. The germline gives CDR1 SGDLS, CDR2 YYNGEE. The CDR3 is CASSVGRGEGSPLHF. In nucleotides, the CDR3 is TGTGCCAGCAGCGTTGGGCGGGGAGAAGGTTCACCCCTCCACTTT.

The chain has TRBV6-2 or TRBV6-3 and TRBJ2-1; 8 positions agree with TRBD2. Germline V gives CDR1 MNHEY, CDR2 SVGEGT. The CDR3 is 15 residues long. The V gene end was trimmed by 5 bases and the J gene end by 0 bases; junction bases not matched to a gene: 3. In nucleotides, the CDR3 is TGTGCCAGCAGTCAACTAGCGGACTCCTACAATGAGCAGTTCTTC. Protein: CASSQLADSYNEQFF.

Only one count was recorded for this clonotype. The chain is built from TRBV15 and TRBJ1-2; the D is unclear. CDR1 LNHNV and CDR2 YYDKDF come from the germline V gene (reference sequence). Trimming removed 0 bases from V and 6 bases from J, with 17 bases in between. This CDR3 has 16 residues. The CDR3, as DNA: TGTGCCACCAGCAGAGATGGGATGCAAGGGCCCCATGGCTACACCTTC. Protein product: CATSRDGMQGPHGYTF.

The chain has TRBV12-3 or TRBV12-4 and TRBJ1-2; possible D gene TRBD1, 5 bases. The CDR3 covers 13 residues. The V and J ends lost 6 bases and 4 bases respectively, with 12 bases between them. The CDR3, as DNA: TGTGCCAGCAGATACAGAGGGACCTATGGCTACACCTTC. This translates into CASRYRGTYGYTF.

The chain combines TRBV20-1 with TRBJ1-1; D call uncertain. V was cut by 6 bases and J by 0 bases, with 11 bases left in between. The CDR3 runs 13 residues. Germline values: CDR1 DFQATT, CDR2 SNEGSKA (reference sequence). The CDR3 sequence: CSALWTVNTEAFF. In nucleotides, the CDR3 is TGCAGTGCCCTCTGGACCGTGAACACTGAAGCTTTCTTT.

The rearrangement links TRBV2 to TRBJ2-1; the match to TRBD2 covers 9 bases. Losses at the gene ends were 0 bases for V and 0 bases for J; bases not matched to a gene: 6. This CDR3 is 18 amino acids long. Germline CDR1 and CDR2: SNHLY and FYNNEI. CDR3 sequence (DNA): TGTGCCAGCAGTGAAGCCCCTAGCGGGGCCCGCTCCTACAATGAGCAGTTCTTC. Protein sequence: CASSEAPSGARSYNEQFF. Drawing the rest from reference TRBV2 and TRBJ2-1, the complete variable domain is EPEVTQTPSHQVTQMGQEVILRCVPISNHLYFYWYRQILGQKVEFLVSFYNNEISEKSEIFDDQFSVERPDGSNFTLKIRSTKLEDSAMYFCASSEAPSGARSYNEQFFGPGTRLTVL.

The chain is built from TRBV28 and TRBJ2-7; D is ambiguous. Trimming pared 9 bases from V and 0 bases from J, leaving 12 bases between. The CDR3 contains 13 residues. CDR1 MDHEN and CDR2 SYDVKM come from the germline V gene. CDR3 amino acids: CASKVQLSYEQYF. DNA for the CDR3: TGTGCCAGTAAGGTCCAGCTCTCCTACGAGCAGTACTTC.

V and J are TRBV5-1 and TRBJ2-1; perhaps TRBD2 as D (7 bases). The V end was cut by 1 base, the J end by 4 bases, with 24 bases between. Looked up from germline, CDR1 is SGHRS and CDR2 is YFSETQ. This CDR3 comprises 19 residues. This CDR3 reads CASSLPLVTHGGQYNEQFF. The CDR3 DNA follows: TGCGCCAGCAGCTTGCCCCTAGTTACTCACGGGGGGCAATACAATGAGCAGTTCTTC.

The gene calls are TRBV4-2 and TRBJ2-1; D is uncertain. The ends were cut back, 3 bases at V and 4 bases at J, with 16 bases in the middle. Per germline, CDR1 LGHNA and CDR2 YNFKEQ. The CDR3 is 16 amino acids. The CDR3 bases are TGTGCCAGCAGCCAGACCAACCGGGCGTTGTACAATGAGCAGTTCTTC. It yields the protein CASSQTNRALYNEQFF.

The chain employs TRBV5-6 and TRBJ2-4; D may match TRBD1 or TRBD2 (5 bases each). The J call may be wrong; the DNA end is better matched by TRBJ2-5. Per the germline V gene, CDR1 is SGHDT and CDR2 is YYEEEE. The CDR3 length is 14 residues. The CDR3 DNA sequence: TGTGCCAGCAGCTCGTACGGACTGGGGCAGACCCAGTACTTC. Its protein product is CASSSYGLGQTQYF.

This clonotype was found a few times. The rearrangement joins TRBV6-5 to TRBJ1-2; the match to TRBD1 covers 9 bases. Germline V gene data show CDR1 as MNHEY and CDR2 as SVGAGI. This CDR3 contains 16 residues. V was pared by 4 bases and J by 6 bases, with 12 bases of the junction left unmatched. The DNA of the CDR3 is TGTGCCAGCAGTTTGGGACAGGGCCACGGCACACATGGCTACACCTTC. Protein sequence: CASSLGQGHGTHGYTF.

V and J are TRBV11-2 and TRBJ2-1, with D unclear. This CDR3 comprises 14 residues. Trimming left V 5 bases short and J 5 bases short, with 13 bases between. Germline loops: CDR1 SGHAT, CDR2 FQNNGV. Written as DNA, the CDR3 is TGTGCCAGCAGCCTCGTCCAAAAAGACAATGAGCAGTTCTTC. It encodes CASSLVQKDNEQFF.

This chain uses TRBV6-6 with TRBJ2-2, with unresolved D. Deletions cut 6 bases from V and 6 bases from J, with 11 bases between. The CDR3 runs to 13 residues. In germline, CDR1 is MNHNY, CDR2 SVGAGI (reference sequence). The CDR3 is CASSHAVAGELFF. DNA for the CDR3: TGTGCCAGCAGCCACGCAGTGGCCGGGGAGCTGTTTTTT.